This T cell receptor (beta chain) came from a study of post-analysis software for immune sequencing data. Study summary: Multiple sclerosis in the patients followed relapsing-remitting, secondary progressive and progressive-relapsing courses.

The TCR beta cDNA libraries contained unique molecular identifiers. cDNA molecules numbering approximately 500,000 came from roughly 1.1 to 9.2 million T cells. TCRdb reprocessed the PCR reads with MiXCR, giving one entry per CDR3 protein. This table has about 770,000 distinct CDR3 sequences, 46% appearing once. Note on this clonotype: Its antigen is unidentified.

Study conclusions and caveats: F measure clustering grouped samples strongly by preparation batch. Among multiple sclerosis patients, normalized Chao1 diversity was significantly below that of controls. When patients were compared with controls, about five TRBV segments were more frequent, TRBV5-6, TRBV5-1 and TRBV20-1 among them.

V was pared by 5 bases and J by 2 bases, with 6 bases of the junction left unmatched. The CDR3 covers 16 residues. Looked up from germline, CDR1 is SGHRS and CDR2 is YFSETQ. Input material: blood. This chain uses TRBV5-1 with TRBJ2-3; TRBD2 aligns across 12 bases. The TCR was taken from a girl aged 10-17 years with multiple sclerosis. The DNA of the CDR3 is TGCGCCAGCAGACCCGGGACTAGCGGGCTCACAGATACGCAGTATTTT. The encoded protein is CASRPGTSGLTDTQYF.